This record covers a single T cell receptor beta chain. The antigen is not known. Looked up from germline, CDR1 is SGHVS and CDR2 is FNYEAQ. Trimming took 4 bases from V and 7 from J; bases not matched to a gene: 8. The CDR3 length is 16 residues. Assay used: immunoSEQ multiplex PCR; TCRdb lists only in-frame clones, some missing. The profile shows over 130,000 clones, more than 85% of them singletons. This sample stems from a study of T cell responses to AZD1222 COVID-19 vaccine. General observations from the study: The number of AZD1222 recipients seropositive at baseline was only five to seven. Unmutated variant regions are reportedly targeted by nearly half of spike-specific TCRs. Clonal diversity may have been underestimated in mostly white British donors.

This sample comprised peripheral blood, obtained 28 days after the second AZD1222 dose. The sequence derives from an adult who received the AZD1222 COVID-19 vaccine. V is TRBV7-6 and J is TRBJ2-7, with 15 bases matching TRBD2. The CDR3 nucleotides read TGTGCCAGCAGCTCCCAAGGACTAGCGGGAGGGCGGGAGCAGTACTTC. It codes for CASSSQGLAGGREQYF.